This is a list of T cell receptor beta chains from one sample in a study of CD8+CD57+ T cells in acquired aplastic anemia. Each CDR3 protein gets one entry after TCRdb re-called the reads with MiXCR. The sample has 180,000 or so distinct CDR3 sequences, over 40% seen once; the top ten hold about 1.8%. Sequenced sample: sorted CD4+, CD8+, or CD8+CD57+ T cells (not recorded which) from PBMCs. These receptors came from a human donor with aplastic anemia. CDR3s include the opening cysteine and the closing phenylalanine or tryptophan. The D gene is left open where the match is weak. A clone size is listed for some rows: how often the clone was seen (once, few, many), or a class if it is expanded.

>NA|TRBD1|TRBV9|TRBJ1-1
TGTGCCAGCAGCGTAGTATTCTCGGGGGGACAGGGAATGTCTGAAGCTTTCTTT
CASSVVFSGGQGMSEAFF
>few|NA|TRBV25-1|TRBJ2-7
TGTGCCAGCAGTGAATCTGGAAGCTCCTACGAGCAGTACTTC
CASSESGSSYEQYF
>few|NA|TRBV5-4|TRBJ2-5
TGTGCCAGCAGCGCAGGCGGTACGCGCTCCCCGTACTTC
CASSAGGTRSPYF
>few|NA|TRBV27|TRBJ1-1
TGTGCCAGCAGTTTCTCGGGCCTCGCGGGAAGGACTGAAGCTTTCTTT
CASSFSGLAGRTEAFF
>NA|TRBD1|TRBV28|TRBJ2-7
TGTGCCAGCCGTACCCAAGGGACAGGGGTATACGAGCAGTACTTC
CASRTQGTGVYEQYF
>NA|TRBD1|TRBV18|TRBJ1-2
TGTGCCAGCTCGCCAAGCACAGGGGTGTATGGCTACACCTTC
CASSPSTGVYGYTF
>few|NA|TRBV27|TRBJ2-5
TGTGCCAGCAGTTCCTGGAGCCGGGGGAGGCAAGAGACCCAGTACTTC
CASSSWSRGRQETQYF
>many|NA|TRBV4-3|TRBJ1-1
TGCGCCAGCAGCCGGGAGAGATCGACGGCCACTGAAGCTTTCTTT
CASSRERSTATEAFF
>NA|TRBD1|TRBV24-1|TRBJ1-2
TGTGCCACCAGTGATTCACAGGGGAATGGCTACACCTTC
CATSDSQGNGYTF
>many|NA|TRBV7-9|TRBJ2-3
TGTGCCAGCAGCTCAGATACGCAGTATTTT
CASSSDTQYF
>once|NA|TRBV12-3/TRBV12-4|TRBJ1-6
TGTGCCAGCAGTTTATTCCGGCCCCTCCACTTT
CASSLFRPLHF
>NA|NA|TRBV12-3/TRBV12-4|TRBJ2-1
TGTGCCAGCAGTTGGCGAGTGAATGACAATGAGCAGTTCTTC
CASSWRVNDNEQFF
>many|NA|TRBV19|TRBJ1-6
TGTGCCAGTAAACCAGTCCCTAATTCACCCCTCCACTTT
CASKPVPNSPLHF
>NA|TRBD1|TRBV10-2|TRBJ1-5
TGCGCCAGCAGTGGACAGGGTCATAATCAGCCCCAGCATTTT
CASSGQGHNQPQHF
>many|NA|TRBV11-2|TRBJ2-3
TGTGCCAGCAGCTTAGCGGGGACAAACACAGATACGCAGTATTTT
CASSLAGTNTDTQYF
>NA|TRBD1|TRBV20-1|TRBJ1-6
TGCAGTGCCAAACCGGGACAGGGTAAACCCCTCCACTTT
CSAKPGQGKPLHF
>NA|TRBD1|TRBV19|TRBJ2-2
TGTGCCAGTAGAACGACAGGGACCGGGGAGCTGTTTTTT
CASRTTGTGELFF
>NA|TRBD1|TRBV15|TRBJ1-1
TGTGCCACCAGCAAAGGACAGGAGTACACTGAAGCTTTCTTT
CATSKGQEYTEAFF
>NA|TRBD2|TRBV2|TRBJ2-1
TGTGCCAGCAGTGTTGATGGCGGGGGCTACAATGAGCAGTTCTTC
CASSVDGGGYNEQFF
>NA|NA|TRBV24-1|TRBJ1-2
TGTGCCACCAGTGATTCCCCCCCTACAGGGAACTATGGCTACACCTTC
CATSDSPPTGNYGYTF
>many|NA|TRBV7-6|TRBJ1-5
TGTGCCAGCAGCCTGATGACAGGCCTCAATCAGCCCCAGCATTTT
CASSLMTGLNQPQHF
>many|NA|TRBV20-1|TRBJ1-2
TGCAGTGCTAGCTTAGGGGGTTATGGCTACACCTTC
CSASLGGYGYTF
>many|TRBD1|TRBV5-1|TRBJ1-1
TGCGCCAGCAGCGGTAACAGGGGAAGGGACACTGAAGCTTTCTTT
CASSGNRGRDTEAFF
>many|NA|TRBV10-2|TRBJ1-2
TGCGCCAGCAGTGAGTACGGACAGACCCTTCGCGCCTATGGCTACACCTTC
CASSEYGQTLRAYGYTF
>many|NA|TRBV9|TRBJ1-2
TGTGCCAGCAGAAGGGGGACGGGGGACTATGGCTACACCTTC
CASRRGTGDYGYTF
>many|TRBD2|TRBV20-1|TRBJ2-1
TGCAGTGGAGCGGGGGGGCTATACAATGAGCAGTTCTTC
CSGAGGLYNEQFF
>NA|TRBD1|TRBV24-1|TRBJ1-2
TGTGCCACCAGTGACCCCACGACAGGGGAAGCCTATGGCTACACCTTC
CATSDPTTGEAYGYTF
>many|NA|TRBV2|TRBJ2-1
TGTGCCAGCAGCCCGCTAAGGCAGTTCTTC
CASSPLRQFF
>NA|NA|TRBV24-1|TRBJ1-1
TGTGCCACCTCGCGAGGAGGGGCCACTGAAGCTTTCTTT
CATSRGGATEAFF
>NA|NA|TRBV10-3|TRBJ1-5
TGTGCCGCTGGAGAGGGGGGTAATCAGCCCCAGCATTTT
CAAGEGGNQPQHF
>NA|NA|TRBV12-3/TRBV12-4|TRBJ2-7
TGTGCCAGCGGTCTTGCCTACGAGCAGTACTTC
CASGLAYEQYF
>few|NA|TRBV5-1|TRBJ2-1
TGCGCCAGCAGCTCAATACCGGTCAGGGGTAAGTTCCTGAATAATGAGCAGTTCTTC
CASSSIPVRGKFLNNEQFF
>many|TRBD1|TRBV7-9|TRBJ2-1
TGTGCCAGCAGCTTAGTAGACTGGGGACAGGGAGAAGATGAGCAGTTCTTC
CASSLVDWGQGEDEQFF
>many|TRBD1|TRBV12-3/TRBV12-4|TRBJ2-7
TGTGCCAGCAATACAGACAGGGGGGTAAACGAGCAGTACTTC
CASNTDRGVNEQYF
>many|TRBD1|TRBV6-5|TRBJ1-3
TGTGCCAGCAGGAGGACAGGGGGTGGAAACACCATATATTTT
CASRRTGGGNTIYF
>NA|TRBD1|TRBV7-8|TRBJ2-1
TGTGCCAGCAGCTTAGTTATGGACAGGGGCAATGAGCAGTTCTTC
CASSLVMDRGNEQFF
>many|NA|TRBV6-1|TRBJ2-2
TGTGCCAGCAGGAGACAGGACTTGAACACCGGGGAGCTGTTTTTT
CASRRQDLNTGELFF
>few|NA|TRBV2|TRBJ1-6
TGTGCCAGCAGTATGGATAGCTCCTATAATTCACCCCTCCACTTT
CASSMDSSYNSPLHF
>many|TRBD1|TRBV2|TRBJ1-3
TGTGCCAGCAGAACCTTATTTGACAGGGGGATACGTGGAAACACCATATATTTT
CASRTLFDRGIRGNTIYF
>NA|NA|TRBV4-1|TRBJ2-7
TGCGCCAGCAGCCAAGGAGATGAGCAGTACTTC
CASSQGDEQYF
>NA|TRBD2|TRBV29-1|TRBJ2-7
TGCAGCGTTGAGCTCGCTAGCGGGACAACCTACGAGCAGTACTTC
CSVELASGTTYEQYF
>many|NA|TRBV3-1|TRBJ1-2
TGTGCCAGCAGCCTCGGGATCCGAGGCTACACCTTC
CASSLGIRGYTF
>NA|NA|TRBV9|TRBJ2-3
TGTGCCAGCAGCGTGAACACGCCGGATACGCAGTATTTT
CASSVNTPDTQYF
>many|NA|TRBV7-8|TRBJ1-1
TGTGCCAGCAGCTTAGGGGGCAGGAGGGCCACTGAAGCTTTCTTT
CASSLGGRRATEAFF
>many|NA|TRBV5-4|TRBJ1-1
TGTGCCAGCAGCCAGGACCTTGGGGGCACTGAAGCTTTCTTT
CASSQDLGGTEAFF
>many|NA|TRBV12-3/TRBV12-4|TRBJ2-7
TGTGCCAGCACCCCGGGACTTTCCTTTAACTACGAGCAGTACTTC
CASTPGLSFNYEQYF
>many|TRBD1|TRBV6-5|TRBJ1-1
TGTGCCAGCCTCCCACCAGGGGGGAACACTGAAGCTTTCTTT
CASLPPGGNTEAFF
>many|NA|TRBV7-3|TRBJ2-3
TGTGCCAGCAGCTCAAATCAGGGGGGTACGCAGTATTTT
CASSSNQGGTQYF
>NA|NA|TRBV24-1|TRBJ2-2
TGTGCCACCCGGGACGGACAAAACACCGGGGAGCTGTTTTTT
CATRDGQNTGELFF
>NA|NA|TRBV6-4|TRBJ1-1
TGTGCCAGCTACAGGGATCGCACTGAAGCTTTCTTT
CASYRDRTEAFF
>NA|NA|TRBV24-1|TRBJ2-5
TGTGCCACCAGGGGGACACAGTACTTC
CATRGTQYF
>few|NA|TRBV7-8|TRBJ2-7
TGTGCCAGCAGCTTAGGGGGCAGTGAATTCTACGAGCAGTACTTC
CASSLGGSEFYEQYF
>many|NA|TRBV7-9|TRBJ2-5
TGTGCCAGCAGCCGATCTAGTGGCGTAGAGACCCAGTACTTC
CASSRSSGVETQYF
>many|TRBD2|TRBV12-3/TRBV12-4|TRBJ2-3
TGTGCCAGCAGACGTAGCGGGGGGCCGAGGACAGATACGCAGTATTTT
CASRRSGGPRTDTQYF
>NA|NA|TRBV7-9|TRBJ2-7
TGTGCCAGCAGACCGAGGGGGGGAGTCCACGAGCAGTACTTC
CASRPRGGVHEQYF
>NA|NA|TRBV20-1|TRBJ2-7
TGCAGTGCCTTACCACGGGACTCCTACGAGCAGTACTTC
CSALPRDSYEQYF
>few|TRBD2|TRBV28|TRBJ2-7
TGTGCCAGCAGTTTGGCTAGCGGGAGAGGCGACGAGCAGTACTTC
CASSLASGRGDEQYF